This T cell receptor (beta chain) was observed in a study of Ad26.COV2.S vaccination and SARS-CoV-2 variants. Study-wide context: The donor belonged to the COV1001 Ad26.COV2.S trial arm. Intramuscular Ad26.COV2.S at 5x10^10 or 1x10^11 viral particles.

Profiling relied on immunoSEQ multiplex PCR, and the TCRdb table lists in-frame clones only, not all of them. Here the sample spans 350,000 to 400,000 clones, about nine tenths being singletons. The germline V gene encodes CDR1 SGHRS and CDR2 YFSETQ. With 0 bases removed from V and 5 bases from J, the gap between germline ends came to 12 bases. CDR3 length: 14 residues. In the case of this clone: What it recognizes is unknown.

Treatment given: over 15 received Ad26.COV2.S at low or high dose, single or two shots; five or six received placebo; per-sample allocation not given. Day 63 after the first injection of vaccine or placebo was the sampling time. Study findings and constraints: Substantial breadth in spike-specific CD8+ and CD4+ T cell responses was reportedly seen after vaccination.

This receptor was identified in a person aged 18-60 years who received the Ad26.COV2.S COVID-19 vaccine or a placebo. The chain employs TRBV5-1 and TRBJ2-7; a possible D gene is TRBD2 (5 bases). The sequenced sample was peripheral blood, obtained in a trial of Ad26.COV2.S vaccine versus placebo. CDR3: CASSLGGEFDEQYF. For the CDR3, the DNA is TGCGCCAGCAGCTTGGGGGGAGAGTTTGACGAGCAGTACTTC.